The 20 T cell receptor beta chains below all came from one sample that was sequenced in a study of blood T cells in healthy people across ages. Next came a second PCR, run for about 6 to 11 cycles, which used a sample-barcoded 5' primer along with a J-beta primer mix. MiXCR was run by TCRdb on the 5' RACE reads, yielding one entry per CDR3 protein. The sample consists of 700,000 or so distinct CDR3 sequences, 35% to 50% of them appearing once. The sequenced sample was blood. The receptors here all came from a man at least 80 years old in good health.

DNA of the CDR3: TGCGCCAGCAGCCAAGCGGGGAGGGAAGGCTACGAGCAGTACTTC. Encoded protein: CASSQAGREGYEQYF. The J gene is TRBJ2-7, the V gene TRBV4-3; 7 bases are a match to TRBD2. This CDR3 has 15 residues. J lost 3 bases, V lost 1 base, and 6 bases had no gene match. Germline V gene lookup returns CDR1 LGHNA and CDR2 YSLEER.

Note on this clonotype: The germline gene is not matched at one end of the junction; a read error may be the cause. The chain employs TRBV20-1 and TRBJ2-4, with 9 positions matching TRBD1. This CDR3 is 15 amino acids long. Germline-derived CDR1 and CDR2 are DFQATT and SNEGSKA (reference sequence). The DNA of the CDR3 is TGCAGTACTAGCCCCTCGACCGGGACAGGGAACATTCAGTACTTC. This gives the protein CSTSPSTGTGNIQYF.

The chain employs TRBV7-2 and TRBJ1-3; D is ambiguous. This CDR3 comprises 12 residues. Trimming took 5 bases from V and 6 from J, leaving 8 bases between them. Germline assignment: CDR1 SGHTA and CDR2 FQGNSA. The CDR3 DNA follows: TGTGCCAGCAGCCCGAACATAAACACCATATATTTT. This encodes CASSPNINTIYF.

For this clonotype: A much more abundant neighbour one base away suggests this may be a read error. This chain connects TRBV27 to TRBJ2-5; 14 bases align to TRBD2. Germline CDR1 reads MNHEY; CDR2 reads SMNVEV (reference sequence). The CDR3 totals 17 residues. Unmatched junction bases numbered 18, after V lost 7 bases and J lost 11 bases. In DNA, the CDR3 is TGTGCCAGCACCCGACTAGCGGGAGGGCCACGGGCCAATGAGCAGTACTTC. Protein sequence: CASTRLAGGPRANEQYF.

In its sample, this clonotype was seen a few times. V is TRBV7-2 and J is TRBJ1-1, with D perhaps matching TRBD1 (5 bases). The V end lost 6 bases, the J end lost 3 bases, and 17 bases lay between the germline ends. Germline assignment: CDR1 SGHTA and CDR2 FQGNSA. The CDR3 consists of 15 residues. The CDR3 protein is CASRPRTNQYTEAFF. DNA of the CDR3: TGTGCCAGCAGACCAAGGACAAACCAATACACTGAAGCTTTCTTT.

The genes are TRBV6-4 and TRBJ2-3; tentatively, D is TRBD1 (5 bases). CDR1 is MRHNA, CDR2 SNTAGT, per germline. The CDR3 totals 15 residues. With 0 bases removed from V and 6 bases from J, the gap between germline ends came to 13 bases. As DNA, the CDR3 is TGTGCCAGCAGTGACTCGCCCAGGGTGGGTGATACGCAGTATTTT. Translation gives CASSDSPRVGDTQYF.

The chain carries TRBV28 and TRBJ1-5; D is unresolved. The V end was cut by 6 bases, the J end by 2 bases, with 17 bases between. This CDR3 has 16 amino acids. The V gene's germline CDR1 is MDHEN and CDR2 SYDVKM. CDR3 sequence reads: CASSQPPSGGNQPQHF. The CDR3 DNA sequence: TGTGCCAGCAGCCAACCCCCCAGTGGGGGCAATCAGCCCCAGCATTTT.

This clonotype turned up a few times. The chain has TRBV27 and TRBJ2-7, with TRBD2 identical over 8 bases. Trimming at V came to 4 bases and at J to 2 bases, leaving 13 bases not matched to a gene. The CDR3 spans 17 residues. CDR1 MNHEY and CDR2 SMNVEV come from the germline V gene (reference sequence). CDR3 in amino acids: CASSSRGATSVAYEQYF. As DNA, the CDR3 is TGTGCCAGCAGTTCTCGGGGTGCGACTAGCGTAGCCTACGAGCAGTACTTC.

This clonotype has more than one count but fewer than ten. This chain links TRBV25-1 with TRBJ1-2; tentative D call: TRBD1 (5 bases). V was pared by 3 bases and J by 5 bases, with 13 bases between. CDR3 length: 14 amino acids. Germline V CDR1 and CDR2: MGHDK, SYGVNS. Here the CDR3 DNA reads TGTGCCAGCAGTGATTCAGGGATCTTATATGGCTACACCTTC. Translation: CASSDSGILYGYTF.

This clonotype was detected only a few times. The chain links TRBV3-1 to TRBJ2-7; perhaps TRBD2 as D (6 bases). The CDR3 consists of 15 residues. Trimming stripped 1 base from V and 0 bases from J, with 10 bases between. CDR1 is LGHDT and CDR2 is YNNKEL in the germline V gene (reference sequence). CDR3 DNA sequence: TGTGCCAGCAGCCAAGGTGGCGGGGTCTCCTACGAGCAGTACTTC. Protein product: CASSQGGGVSYEQYF.

This clonotype was detected many times. A read error is possible here, since a much larger clone lies one base away. V is TRBV6-5 and J is TRBJ2-1, with a weak D call TRBD2 (6 bases). This CDR3 region has 17 residues. The germline CDR1 and CDR2 sequences are MNHEY and SVGAGI. V gave up 0 bases and J gave up 4 bases, with 16 bases separating them. The CDR3 loop reads CASSYSSAGMSYNEQFF. As DNA, the CDR3 is TGTGCCAGCAGTTACTCGTCTGCGGGAATGTCGTACAATGAGCAGTTCTTC.

The chain links TRBV10-3 to TRBJ2-2; maybe TRBD2 (6 bases). Germline loops: CDR1 ENHRY, CDR2 SYGVKD. The CDR3 has 14 residues. Trimming removed 5 bases from V and 3 bases from J, with 10 bases in between. In DNA form, the CDR3 reads TGTGCCATCAGTCGACGGGACTACACCGGGGAGCTGTTTTTT. Translated, it gives CAISRRDYTGELFF.

The J gene is TRBJ2-1, the V gene TRBV5-1, with 8 bases that match TRBD2. Per the germline V gene, CDR1 is SGHRS and CDR2 is YFSETQ. The CDR3 sequence is 18 residues long. Unmatched junction bases numbered 11, after V lost 3 bases and J lost 0 bases. As DNA, the CDR3 is TGCGCCAGCAGCTCCTTCATAGCGGGGTTCAGCTCCTACAATGAGCAGTTCTTC. Amino acid sequence: CASSSFIAGFSSYNEQFF.

There are a few counts of this clonotype. The chain carries TRBV2 and TRBJ2-3; D uncertain. V lost 7 bases to trimming and J lost 9 bases, with 17 bases between them. Germline V gene data show CDR1 as SNHLY and CDR2 as FYNNEI. This CDR3 has 13 amino acids. DNA of the CDR3: TGTGCCAGCATTGGCCCAGGATATGGAACGCAGTATTTT. Translation gives CASIGPGYGTQYF.

As for this clonotype: This may arise from a read error, as a much more abundant clone is one base away. The CDR3 is CASSQQQGASGANVPTF. The CDR3 region has the DNA TGTGCCAGCAGTCAACAACAGGGGGCGTCTGGGGCCAACGTCCCGACTTTC. The V call is TRBV6-7, the J call TRBJ2-6; TRBD1 matches 9 bases. Being an ORF, TRBV6-7 has a function that is uncertain. The CDR3 has 17 residues.

The chain is built from TRBV2 and TRBJ1-1, with D maybe TRBD1 (6 bases). Trimming cost V 4 bases and J 1 base, with 7 bases left between them. Germline assignment: CDR1 SNHLY and CDR2 FYNNEI. The CDR3 is made up of 13 amino acids. The chain's CDR3 is CASSADRNTEAFF. The CDR3 nucleotides are TGTGCCAGCAGTGCGGACAGGAACACTGAAGCTTTCTTT.

This chain joins TRBV4-1 and TRBJ2-5; D gene ambiguous. Germline V gene lookup returns CDR1 MGHRA and CDR2 YSYEKL. Trimming left V 6 bases short and J 11 bases short, with 22 bases between. This CDR3 spans 14 amino acids. This chain's CDR3 is CASRSSTNGHEQYF. The CDR3, as DNA: TGCGCCAGCAGGTCAAGCACTAACGGCCATGAGCAGTACTTC.

This clonotype was picked up a small number of times. The rearrangement joins TRBV11-2 to TRBJ2-5, with 12 bases identical to TRBD2. The CDR3 extends over 16 amino acids. Germline V gene sequence: CDR1 SGHAT, CDR2 FQNNGV. V gave up 5 bases and J gave up 3 bases; unmatched junction bases: 7. CDR3 sequence reads: CASSTWTSGAEETQYF. CDR3 nucleotides: TGTGCCAGCAGCACTTGGACTAGCGGGGCCGAAGAGACCCAGTACTTC.

This chain uses TRBV6-5 with TRBJ2-7; 9 positions agree with TRBD2. The CDR3 has 16 amino acids. The V gene's germline CDR1 is MNHEY and CDR2 SVGAGI. V dropped 5 bases and J dropped 8; count of bases not matched to a gene: 16. The chain's CDR3 is CASSRSGGQVSGKQYF. The CDR3, as DNA: TGTGCCAGCAGTCGTAGCGGGGGCCAAGTATCGGGGAAGCAGTACTTC.

This clonotype came up a few times. The chain carries TRBV2 and TRBJ2-1, with a possible D match to TRBD1 (5 bases). V was clipped by 3 bases and J by 1 base, with 7 bases between them. The CDR3 is 14 residues long. Germline assignment: CDR1 SNHLY and CDR2 FYNNEI. Here the CDR3 reads CASSETVSYNEQFF. The CDR3 nucleotides are TGTGCCAGCAGTGAGACAGTATCCTACAATGAGCAGTTCTTC.